These 5 T cell receptor beta chains were sequenced from one sample in a study of shared clonotypes between healthy human individuals. Sequencing was performed with immunoSEQ multiplex PCR; in TCRdb, only in-frame clones are kept and a portion is missing. The data show hundreds of thousands of clones, 98% seen once. Naive CD8 cells, CD45RO-negative and positively selected for CCR7, excluded terminally differentiated effector memory CD45RA+ cells. The sequencing sample was made of naive CD8+ T cells sorted from blood. These receptor sequences come from a man aged 30-40 years in good health.

The J gene is TRBJ2-3, the V gene TRBV13, with TRBD2 as a possible D gene (6 bases). The CDR3 contains 15 residues. V was pared by 3 bases and J by 2 bases, with 12 bases between. CDR1 and CDR2 (germline): PRHDT, FYEKMQ (reference sequence). The CDR3 nucleotides are TGTGCCAGCAGCTTGTTAGCGGCGAACACAGATACGCAGTATTTT. It translates to CASSLLAANTDTQYF.

The V gene is TRBV27, the J gene TRBJ2-1, with D perhaps TRBD2 (5 bases). Trimming stripped 10 bases from V and 4 bases from J, with 11 bases between. The germline V gene encodes CDR1 MNHEY and CDR2 SMNVEV (reference sequence). CDR3 size: 12 residues. The CDR3 sequence: CATARRYNEQFF. The CDR3 coding sequence is TGTGCCACCGCAAGGAGGTACAATGAGCAGTTCTTC.

The rearrangement joins TRBV27 to TRBJ1-1; 9 bases are a match to TRBD1. The germline gives CDR1 MNHEY, CDR2 SMNVEV (reference sequence). Germline trimming cut 5 bases from V and 1 base from J; bases unmatched to any gene: 11. The CDR3 is 17 amino acids. Here the CDR3 DNA reads TGTGCCAGCAGTATGACGTCCGGGACAGGGAGGAACACTGAAGCTTTCTTT. Encoded protein: CASSMTSGTGRNTEAFF.

The chain uses TRBV28 and TRBJ2-7; D may be TRBD1 (6 bases). CDR1 is MDHEN and CDR2 is SYDVKM in the germline V gene. Trimming left V 1 base short and J 2 bases short, with 15 bases between. The CDR3 runs 16 residues. CDR3 DNA sequence: TGTGCCAGCAGTTTATTCGTAATCGAGGGGGCCTACGAGCAGTACTTC. Its translation is CASSLFVIEGAYEQYF.

The chain couples TRBV7-8 to TRBJ2-1; 11 bases fit TRBD1. After removal of 1 base from V and 9 bases from J, the junction contained 8 bases not matched to a gene. Germline CDR1 is SGHVS and CDR2 is FQNEAQ. CDR3 length: 16 residues. The CDR3: CASSLVRTGGLGEQFF. The CDR3 coding sequence is TGTGCCAGCAGCTTAGTTAGGACAGGGGGCCTTGGTGAGCAGTTCTTC. Combining the CDR3 with reference TRBV7-8 and TRBJ2-1 gives the whole variable domain GAGVSQSPRYKVAKRGQDVALRCDPISGHVSLFWYQQALGQGPEFLTYFQNEAQLDKSGLPSDRFFAERPEGSVSTLKIQRTQQEDSAVYLCASSLVRTGGLGEQFFGPGTRLTVL.